This entry features one TCR beta chain sequence. The sample originates from a study of blood T cell repertoires in COVID-19. Overall study: Collection of acute and convalescent COVID-19 samples took place in the United States, Italy and Spain. The analysed material was cDNA or gDNA that came from T cells, B-cell-depleted T cells, or PBMCs.

Methods used by the authors: Reference gene primer amplification in the assay estimated nucleated cell counts. Here immunoSEQ multiplex PCR was the method, and the copy in TCRdb shows in-frame clones only, minus some. For V, J and clone size, that table is used; D and trimming come from the DNA. The profile shows over 200,000 clones, 92% of them singletons. Germline values: CDR1 MDHEN, CDR2 SYDVKM. With V trimmed by 5 bases and J by 11 bases, 7 bases remained unmatched. This CDR3 has 12 residues. Sequencing used peripheral blood. The chain recombines TRBV28 with TRBJ1-1; 8 bases are shared with TRBD1. This TCR came from a man aged 25-45 years with acute or convalescent COVID-19. CDR3 nucleotides: TGTGCCAGCAGTCTCCAGACAGGGGAGGCTTTCTTT. Translation: CASSLQTGEAFF.